The next 31 T cell receptor beta chains were all read from a single sample in a study of cytomegalovirus exposure and HLA in healthy donors. The study ran its PCR with 60 Vbeta and 13 Jbeta primers. Here immunoSEQ multiplex PCR was the method, and the copy in TCRdb shows in-frame clones only, minus some. The profile shows fewer than 130,000 clones, about 86% of them singletons. Sequenced: PBMCs. The receptors derive from a man aged 35 to 55 in good health and CMV-seronegative.

This chain joins TRBV4-3 and TRBJ2-7; 10 positions agree with TRBD1. Trimming took 3 bases from V and 3 from J; bases not matched to a gene: 5. Germline loops: CDR1 LGHNA, CDR2 YSLEER. The CDR3 is made up of 15 amino acids. The CDR3 spells CASSQDRTGGYEQYF. Here the CDR3 DNA reads TGCGCCAGCAGCCAGGACAGGACAGGGGGCTACGAGCAGTACTTC.

This clone was counted between two and nine times. The V call is TRBV6-6, the J call TRBJ1-5; D remains ambiguous. The CDR3 runs to 16 residues. The ends were cut back, 0 bases at V and 1 base at J, with 10 bases in the middle. The germline CDR1 and CDR2 sequences are MNHNY and SVGAGI (reference sequence). This chain's CDR3 is CASSYSMARSNQPQHF. CDR3 in DNA: TGTGCCAGCAGTTACTCGATGGCGCGGAGCAATCAGCCCCAGCATTTT.

V is TRBV7-8 and J is TRBJ1-2, with 7 bases lining up with TRBD1. Germline V gives CDR1 SGHVS, CDR2 FQNEAQ. The CDR3 runs to 13 residues. Losses at the gene ends were 5 bases for V and 4 bases for J; bases not matched to a gene: 4. The CDR3 sequence: CASSPGQPYGYTF. The DNA for the CDR3 is TGTGCCAGCAGCCCGGGACAGCCCTATGGCTACACCTTC.

The chain joins TRBV7-3 to TRBJ1-2; 7 bases fit TRBD1. V gave up 5 bases and J gave up 5 bases; unmatched junction bases: 11. The CDR3 contains 15 residues. Germline V lookup: CDR1 SGHTA, CDR2 FQGTGA. For the CDR3, the DNA is TGTGCCAGCAGCCCCTTGGGCGGGACAGATTATGGCTACACCTTC. Its protein is CASSPLGGTDYGYTF.

The chain combines TRBV5-1 with TRBJ1-5, with D uncertain. From germline, CDR1 is SGHRS and CDR2 YFSETQ. This CDR3 has 15 residues. Trimming left V 3 bases short and J 0 bases short, with 10 bases between. The CDR3 nucleotides are TGCGCCAGCAGCTCGACGGGTGATAGCAATCAGCCCCAGCATTTT. It codes for CASSSTGDSNQPQHF.

V is TRBV27 and J is TRBJ2-7, with D possibly TRBD1 on 6 matching bases. In germline, CDR1 is MNHEY, CDR2 SMNVEV (reference sequence). With 5 bases removed from V and 2 bases from J, the gap between germline ends came to 16 bases. The CDR3 runs to 15 residues. DNA of the CDR3: TGTGCCAGCAGTACACGGACAGTAAGACCCTACGAGCAGTACTTC. It codes for CASSTRTVRPYEQYF.

This clone was counted a single time. The CDR3 here is CASSSGLAGNNEQFF. CDR3 DNA: TGTGCCAGCAGCTCGGGACTAGCGGGGAACAATGAGCAGTTCTTC. The V call is TRBV5-4, the J call TRBJ2-1, with TRBD2 matching over 13 bases. CDR1 and CDR2 (germline): SGHNT, YYREEE (reference sequence). V lost 3 bases and J lost 5; bases outside the gene matches: 2. This CDR3 spans 15 amino acids.

The genes are TRBV19 and TRBJ2-3; 8 bases map to TRBD2. Unmatched junction bases numbered 11, after V lost 8 bases and J lost 1 base. The CDR3 covers 16 residues. The germline V gene encodes CDR1 LNHDA and CDR2 SQIVND (reference sequence). CDR3 loop: CASGPGLGLGTDTQYF. CDR3 sequence (DNA): TGTGCCAGTGGACCGGGACTGGGACTAGGCACAGATACGCAGTATTTT. Supplemented by reference TRBV19 and TRBJ2-3, the full variable domain reads DGGITQSPKYLFRKEGQNVTLSCEQNLNHDAMYWYRQDPGQGLRLIYYSQIVNDFQKGDIAEGYSVSREKKESFPLTVTSAQKNPTAFYLCASGPGLGLGTDTQYFGPGTRLTVL.

The chain combines TRBV25-1 with TRBJ1-2, with a tentative D call TRBD1 (6 bases). Germline CDR1 is MGHDK and CDR2 is SYGVNS. CDR3 length: 12 amino acids. V lost 7 bases to trimming and J lost 6 bases, with 12 bases between them. The CDR3 bases are TGTGCCAGCACCAAGACAGGCGATGGCTACACCTTC. Residues: CASTKTGDGYTF.

This clone appeared a few times. The chain recombines TRBV2 with TRBJ1-1; no reliable D call. The length of the CDR3 is 13 residues. V lost 7 bases to trimming and J lost 2 bases, with 11 bases between them. The V gene's germline CDR1 is SNHLY and CDR2 FYNNEI. The CDR3 sequence: CASKVRLNTEAFF. CDR3 nucleotides: TGTGCCAGCAAGGTCAGACTTAACACTGAAGCTTTCTTT.

The chain has TRBV5-1 and TRBJ2-7, with TRBD1 matching 10 bases. Germline-derived CDR1 and CDR2 are SGHRS and YFSETQ. The CDR3 runs to 15 residues. Trimming took 0 bases from V and 5 from J; bases not matched to a gene: 5. The CDR3 nucleotides read TGCGCCAGCAGCTTGGGGACAGGGGGGTTCAACGAGCAGTACTTC. It specifies CASSLGTGGFNEQYF.

The V call is TRBV6-5, the J call TRBJ1-2, with 9 bases lining up with TRBD1. This CDR3 comprises 14 residues. From germline, CDR1 is MNHEY and CDR2 SVGAGI. The ends lost 6 bases at V and 8 bases at J; junction bases unmatched: 10. CDR3 residues: CASRRPGTGYGYTF. CDR3 coding DNA: TGTGCCAGCAGGCGACCCGGGACAGGGTACGGCTACACCTTC.

The chain recombines TRBV15 with TRBJ1-5; 7 nucleotides match TRBD1. The junction had 10 bases not matched to a gene; V was cut back by 3 bases and J by 5 bases. Germline V gene lookup returns CDR1 LNHNV and CDR2 YYDKDF (reference sequence). The CDR3 extends over 16 amino acids. CDR3 DNA sequence: TGTGCCACCAGCAGCGACCGAGACAGGGCGTATCAGCCCCAGCATTTT. This codes for CATSSDRDRAYQPQHF.

The chain uses TRBV7-2 and TRBJ2-7, with 7 bases lining up with TRBD2. Germline V gene sequence: CDR1 SGHTA, CDR2 FQGNSA. The CDR3 is made up of 15 amino acids. Unmatched junction bases numbered 9, after V lost 5 bases and J lost 2 bases. The CDR3 region is CASSERAGPAYEQYF. CDR3 nucleotides: TGTGCCAGCAGCGAACGAGCGGGACCTGCCTACGAGCAGTACTTC.

V is TRBV7-2 and J is TRBJ2-5, with D possibly TRBD2 on 5 matching bases. Germline CDR1 reads SGHTA; CDR2 reads FQGNSA. Trimming took 5 bases from V and 4 from J, leaving 8 bases between them. This CDR3 has 12 amino acids. CDR3: CASSTGGETQYF. The CDR3 DNA reads as TGTGCCAGCAGCACCGGAGGAGAGACCCAGTACTTC.

The J gene is TRBJ2-3, the V gene TRBV5-4; D is possibly TRBD1 (6 bases). The germline gives CDR1 SGHNT, CDR2 YYREEE (reference sequence). Trimming pared 0 bases from V and 0 bases from J, leaving 11 bases between. The CDR3 extends over 16 amino acids. CDR3 sequence reads: CASSLGSRGSTDTQYF. The CDR3 nucleotides read TGTGCCAGCAGCTTGGGGTCGAGGGGGAGCACAGATACGCAGTATTTT.

This clone has more than one count but fewer than ten. This chain connects TRBV5-3 to TRBJ2-3, with TRBD1 identical over 9 bases. TRBV5-3 is assigned to the ORF class and has an uncertain function. V shed 4 bases, J shed 2 bases, and the junction held 5 bases outside the gene matches. CDR3 length equals 15 residues. In nucleotides, the CDR3 is TGTGCCAGAAGCGGGGGACAGGGACTCACAGATACGCAGTATTTT. It is translated as CARSGGQGLTDTQYF.

The V call is TRBV9, the J call TRBJ1-2; D unclear. Germline values: CDR1 SGDLS, CDR2 YYNGEE. V lost 0 bases and J 2 bases, leaving 5 bases between the germline ends. This CDR3 is built from 13 residues. CDR3 region: CASSVGGNYGYTF. CDR3 DNA sequence: TGTGCCAGCAGCGTAGGAGGGAACTATGGCTACACCTTC. The variable domain in full, completed from reference TRBV9 and TRBJ1-2, reads DSGVTQTPKHLITATGQRVTLRCSPRSGDLSVYWYQQSLDQGLQFLIQYYNGEERAKGNILERFSAQQFPDLHSELNLSSLELGDSALYFCASSVGGNYGYTFGSGTRLTVV.

The CDR3 coding sequence is TGTGCCAGCAGTGGCCGGGACACTTCCTACGAGCAGTACTTC. Its translation: CASSGRDTSYEQYF. This chain joins TRBV6-1 and TRBJ2-7; weak D call: TRBD1 (6 bases). Trimming cost V 4 bases and J 1 base, with 11 bases left between them. Germline CDR1 is MNHNS and CDR2 is SASEGT. This CDR3 is 14 amino acids long.

The V and J genes are TRBV30 and TRBJ1-6; 8 bases map to TRBD1. V lost 1 base, J lost 10 bases, and 9 bases stayed unmatched. This CDR3 contains 15 residues. CDR1 and CDR2 (germline): GTSNPN, SVGIG (reference sequence). The CDR3 DNA is TGTGCCTGGAGTGGACCAGGGGGCGATCTCTCACCCCTCCACTTT. It codes for CAWSGPGGDLSPLHF.

V gene TRBV5-6 combines with J gene TRBJ1-2; 7 bases are a match to TRBD1. V shed 4 bases and J 7 bases; nucleotides not matched to a gene: 7. CDR1 SGHDT and CDR2 YYEEEE come from the germline V gene. The CDR3 contains 13 residues. CDR3 sequence reads: CASSLTGSSGYTF. CDR3 sequence (DNA): TGTGCCAGCAGCCTGACAGGGAGTTCTGGCTACACCTTC.

This rearrangement joins TRBV5-1 to TRBJ2-4; 7 positions agree with TRBD2. The CDR3 contains 14 residues. Looked up from germline, CDR1 is SGHRS and CDR2 is YFSETQ. J lost 7 bases, V lost 2 bases, and 6 bases had no gene match. CDR3 bases: TGCGCCAGCAGCTTTCAAGAGGGAGGGAACATTCAGTACTTC. Translation: CASSFQEGGNIQYF. Full variable domain (rest looked up from reference TRBV5-1 and TRBJ2-4): KAGVTQTPRYLIKTRGQQVTLSCSPISGHRSVSWYQQTPGQGLQFLFEYFSETQRNKGNFPGRFSGRQFSNSRSEMNVSTLELGDSALYLCASSFQEGGNIQYFGAGTRLSVL.

The chain uses TRBV2 and TRBJ1-1, with 9 nucleotides matching TRBD1. Losses at the gene ends were 6 bases for V and 1 base for J; bases not matched to a gene: 9. The CDR3 is 16 residues long. Per germline, CDR1 SNHLY and CDR2 FYNNEI. As DNA, the CDR3 is TGTGCCAGCAGGATCGGGACAGGGTCCCGGAACACTGAAGCTTTCTTT. Translation gives CASRIGTGSRNTEAFF.

The chain employs TRBV28 and TRBJ1-2, with D hard to call. The germline V gene has CDR1 MDHEN and CDR2 SYDVKM. The CDR3 extends over 11 amino acids. The ends were cut back, 5 bases at V and 8 bases at J, with 9 bases in the middle. CDR3 coding DNA: TGTGCCAGCAGTCGAGGGCTGGGCTACACCTTC. The encoded protein is CASSRGLGYTF.

This chain links TRBV28 with TRBJ1-4; D unclear. This CDR3 comprises 13 residues. CDR1 is MDHEN, CDR2 SYDVKM, per germline. V gave up 5 bases and J gave up 7 bases, with 11 bases separating them. The CDR3 loop is CASSTTGIEKLFF. CDR3 nucleotide sequence: TGTGCCAGCAGTACTACCGGGATTGAAAAACTGTTTTTT. Based on the CDR3 plus reference TRBV28 and TRBJ1-4, the full variable domain is DVKVTQSSRYLVKRTGEKVFLECVQDMDHENMFWYRQDPGLGLRLIYFSYDVKMKEKGDIPEGYSVSREKKERFSLILESASTNQTSMYLCASSTTGIEKLFFGSGTQLSVL.

This sequence joins TRBV5-1 and TRBJ2-2; D remains unclear. This CDR3 spans 14 amino acids. Trimming removed 5 bases at V and 4 bases at J, with 12 bases between. Germline V gene lookup returns CDR1 SGHRS and CDR2 YFSETQ. CDR3 nucleotides: TGCGCCAGCAGGAGCCCTTCCTTCACCGGGGAGCTGTTTTTT. This translates into CASRSPSFTGELFF.

This CDR3 is CASPLGTSGICARNEQFF. DNA for the CDR3: TGTGCCAGTCCTCTAGGGACTAGCGGGATCTGCGCCCGGAATGAGCAGTTCTTC. This sequence joins TRBV9 and TRBJ2-1; TRBD2 agrees at 13 bases. Trimming took 8 bases from V and 7 from J; bases not matched to a gene: 18. CDR3 size: 18 residues. Per the germline V gene, CDR1 is SGDLS and CDR2 is YYNGEE.

This chain links TRBV15 with TRBJ1-2; 7 positions agree with TRBD1. V shed 0 bases and J 6 bases; nucleotides not matched to a gene: 10. Per germline, CDR1 LNHNV and CDR2 YYDKDF (reference sequence). CDR3 size: 16 residues. The CDR3 DNA follows: TGTGCCACCAGCAGAGATAGGTTGACAGGGTCTGATGGCTACACCTTC. Amino acid sequence: CATSRDRLTGSDGYTF.

As DNA, the CDR3 is TGTGCCAGCAGCATTACGACTAGCGGGGGGGCCAGGGAGCAGTTCTTC. As protein: CASSITTSGGAREQFF. This chain joins TRBV9 and TRBJ2-1, with 14 bases that match TRBD2. Germline lookup yields CDR1 SGDLS and CDR2 YYNGEE. The ends lost 4 bases at V and 10 bases at J; junction bases unmatched: 10. CDR3 length: 16 residues. Based on the CDR3 plus reference TRBV9 and TRBJ2-1, the full variable domain is DSGVTQTPKHLITATGQRVTLRCSPRSGDLSVYWYQQSLDQGLQFLIQYYNGEERAKGNILERFSAQQFPDLHSELNLSSLELGDSALYFCASSITTSGGAREQFFGPGTRLTVL.

This sequence joins TRBV5-1 and TRBJ2-3; the match to TRBD2 covers 11 bases. The CDR3 has 15 amino acids. Per germline, CDR1 SGHRS and CDR2 YFSETQ. Germline trimming cut 0 bases from V and 4 bases from J; bases unmatched to any gene: 1. The CDR3 nucleotides read TGCGCCAGCAGCTTGGAACTAGCGGGGGCAGATACGCAGTATTTT. Residues: CASSLELAGADTQYF.

The chain employs TRBV5-6 and TRBJ1-5, with 9 bases fitting TRBD1. This CDR3 spans 15 amino acids. Looked up from germline, CDR1 is SGHDT and CDR2 is YYEEEE. Trimming removed 2 bases from V and 3 bases from J; junction bases left unmatched: 3. The CDR3 protein is CASSFRDRDNQPQHF. In nucleotides, the CDR3 is TGTGCCAGCAGCTTCCGGGACAGGGACAATCAGCCCCAGCATTTT.